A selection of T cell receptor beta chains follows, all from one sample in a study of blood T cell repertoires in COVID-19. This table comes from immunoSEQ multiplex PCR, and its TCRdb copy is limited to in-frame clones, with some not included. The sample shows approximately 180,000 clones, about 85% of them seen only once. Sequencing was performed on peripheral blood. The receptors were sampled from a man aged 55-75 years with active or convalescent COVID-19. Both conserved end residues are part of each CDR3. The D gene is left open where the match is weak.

CDR3aa: CASKPDTGELFF
v_gene: TRBV2
d_gene: .
j_gene: TRBJ2-2

CDR3aa: CASSPRQGGQYF
v_gene: TRBV18
d_gene: TRBD1
j_gene: TRBJ2-7

CDR3aa: CASSQSYSVGGSYGYTF
v_gene: TRBV3-1/TRBV3-2
d_gene: .
j_gene: TRBJ1-2

CDR3aa: CASSFGLTNYEQYF
v_gene: TRBV5-4
d_gene: .
j_gene: TRBJ2-7

CDR3aa: CASSLRRAGTDTQYF
v_gene: TRBV7-3
d_gene: .
j_gene: TRBJ2-3

CDR3aa: CASSLSRDRGHNEQFF
v_gene: TRBV7-6
d_gene: TRBD1
j_gene: TRBJ2-1

CDR3aa: CASSLSSVTYEQYF
v_gene: TRBV27
d_gene: .
j_gene: TRBJ2-7

CDR3aa: CATSREKTGYFTDTQYF
v_gene: TRBV15
d_gene: .
j_gene: TRBJ2-3

CDR3aa: CASSFGGGVYGYTF
v_gene: TRBV7-2
d_gene: .
j_gene: TRBJ1-2

CDR3aa: CASHRGTEAFF
v_gene: TRBV6-5
d_gene: TRBD1
j_gene: TRBJ1-1

CDR3aa: CASSSYSGGSTDTQYF
v_gene: TRBV7-9
d_gene: TRBD2
j_gene: TRBJ2-3

CDR3aa: CASSLGSNQPQHF
v_gene: TRBV11-2
d_gene: .
j_gene: TRBJ1-5

CDR3aa: CASHLGGGQETQYF
v_gene: TRBV6-6
d_gene: TRBD2
j_gene: TRBJ2-5

CDR3aa: CASSLSGQADTQYF
v_gene: TRBV5-6
d_gene: .
j_gene: TRBJ2-3

CDR3aa: CASSIGPEGRTQYF
v_gene: TRBV19
d_gene: .
j_gene: TRBJ2-5